Sequencing of this TCR beta chain was carried out in a study of T cell responses to AZD1222 COVID-19 vaccine. The assay was immunoSEQ multiplex PCR, and TCRdb's table has in-frame clones only and misses some. This sample carries about 150,000 clones, 70% to 90% of them seen once, and the ten largest clones take about 3.3%. CDR1 is MDHEN and CDR2 is SYDVKM in the germline V gene. The CDR3 runs 15 residues. Trimming removed 4 bases at V and 2 bases at J, with 14 bases between. The chain is built from TRBV28 and TRBJ2-5; no clear D gene. The sequence was obtained from an adult in good health. Sequenced material: peripheral blood, taken on day 0 of MenACWY control vaccination. The DNA of the CDR3 is TGTGCCAGCAGTTCACCCGCGACGTCGCAAGAGACCCAGTACTTC. Protein: CASSSPATSQETQYF.